This T cell receptor beta chain was captured in a study of T cells after posttransplantation cyclophosphamide (dated by TCRdb to the mid-2010s). Regarding the complete study: Using TRB sequencing, the study followed how the T cell repertoire rebuilt after myeloablative bone marrow transplantation with posttransplantation cyclophosphamide given as GVHD prophylaxis. Blood from every one of the 30 or so PTCy patients who had 1-year posttransplant specimens underwent TRB sequencing. Public TRB sequences were compared against a database of over 3,000 sequences linked to responses to pathogens, tumor antigens, self-antigens and alloantigens. In 3 patients, up to roughly 3 additional blood samples taken between 2 and 5.2 years after transplant also underwent TRB sequencing, as did pretransplant blood from 4 patients. Samples from some 32 PTCy-treated patients and approximately 15 related bone marrow donors of those patients were subjected to antigen receptor sequencing. Because TRA and TRB clonality were tightly correlated in fewer than 10 samples, subsequent TCR analyses were focused on TRB only.

For this chain, trimming is 5 bases at the V end and 4 bases at the J end, and the number of junction bases without a gene match is 16. CDR1 and CDR2, per the germline V gene, are SGHTA and FQGNSA. The CDR3 goes from the cysteine to the phenylalanine over 18 residues. Just CDR3 DNA is preserved here, 54 bases in frame from base 1. The table lists this clone with many counts. The antigen it recognizes is unknown. Base quality data are lacking; no much larger clone is found one base away. Findings and caveats that apply to the study as a whole: Across the 45 patients, TRB clonality was highly associated with recipient CMV seropositivity and CMV reactivation, and diversity with PTCy was similar to that in the CNI/methotrexate controls. The TRB repertoires of T cells infiltrating skin or the GI tract showed only limited overlap with the TRB repertoires found in blood. Donor-recipient similarity was low at 1-2 months but rose over the first year, and later blood repertoires were often dominated by donor CD8+ memory clones.

Related bone marrow donors provided peripheral blood samples on the day of marrow donation. Peripheral blood and bone marrow mononuclear cells were isolated by Ficoll-Hypaque density centrifugation and were cryopreserved. Genomic DNA was used for TRB sequencing, which was performed with the immunoSEQ assay at survey resolution or with the hsTCRB kit. On the study's bioinformatics: The immunoSEQ software handled the initial read processing, while the LymphoSeq R package was used for the repertoire analyses. For each TRB dataset, clonality was calculated as 1 minus normalized Shannon entropy, and the Gini coefficient was computed as well. To infer phenotypes in unsorted samples, TRB sequences from sorted subsets of the recipient or donor were mapped onto unsorted samples from the same recipient. TCRdb holds this immuneACCESS table with in-frame rearrangements only. Some clones are missing; in checked studies, unresolved V genes explain under half, and the rest has no known cause. That table is the source of V, J and clone size, and D and trimming were worked out from the DNA. The sample counts about 33,000 clones, each observed more than once. Approximately 4.8% of the sample rests with the top ten.

What was sequenced was PBMCs. The TCR was taken from a woman aged 25-40 years in good health and a related stem cell transplant donor. Recombination connected TRBV7-2 to TRBJ2-7; TRBD2 agrees with 11 junctional bases. The CDR3 protein sequence reads: CASSPLLRLAGQRYEQYF. The nucleotide sequence reads TGTGCCAGCAGCCCGCTCCTAAGACTAGCGGGGCAAAGGTACGAGCAGTACTTC.